This TCR beta chain originates from a study of OX40 agonist ivuxolimab in advanced cancers. Background on the study: There were three patients with partial responses, one having hepatocellular carcinoma and two cutaneous melanoma. Study observations and caveats: There were, on average, more expanded clones in CD8+ T cells than in CD4+. Some nonresponders additionally presented with little normalized T-cell clonal expansion.

With respect to this clone: What it binds is not known.

TCRdb's copy holds only in-frame clones and misses some; the assay was immunoSEQ multiplex PCR. The sample lists tens of thousands of clones; roughly nine tenths were seen once. The TCR sequence derives from an adult with an advanced solid tumor such as melanoma, head and neck, liver or kidney cancer. The material sequenced was CD4+ or CD8+ T cells sorted from blood, taken in a trial of the OX40 agonist ivuxolimab.

The DNA of the CDR3 is TGTGCCAGCTCACGGATCCAAACCCCCCAAGAGACCCAGTACTTC. Translation: CASSRIQTPQETQYF. The V and J genes are TRBV18 and TRBJ2-5; D is unresolved. V gave up 4 bases and J gave up 1 base, with 13 bases separating them. Per germline, CDR1 KGHSH and CDR2 LQKENI. The CDR3 has 15 amino acids.